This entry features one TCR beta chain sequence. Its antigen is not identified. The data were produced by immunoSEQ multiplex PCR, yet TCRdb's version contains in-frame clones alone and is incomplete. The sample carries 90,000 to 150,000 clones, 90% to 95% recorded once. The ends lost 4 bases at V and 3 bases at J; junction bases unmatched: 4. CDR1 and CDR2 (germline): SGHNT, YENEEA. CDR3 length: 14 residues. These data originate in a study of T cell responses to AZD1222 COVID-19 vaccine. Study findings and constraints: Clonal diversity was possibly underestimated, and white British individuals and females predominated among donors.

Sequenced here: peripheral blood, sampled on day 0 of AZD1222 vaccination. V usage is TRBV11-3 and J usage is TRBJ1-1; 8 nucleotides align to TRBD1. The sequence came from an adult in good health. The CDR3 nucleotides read TGTGCCAGCAGCTCCAGGGGGCGGGACACTGAAGCTTTCTTT. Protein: CASSSRGRDTEAFF. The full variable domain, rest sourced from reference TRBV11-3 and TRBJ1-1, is EAGVVQSPRYKIIEKKQPVAFWCNPISGHNTLYWYLQNLGQGPELLIRYENEEAVDDSQLPKDRFSAERLKGVDSTLKIQPAELGDSAVYLCASSSRGRDTEAFFGQGTRLTVV.